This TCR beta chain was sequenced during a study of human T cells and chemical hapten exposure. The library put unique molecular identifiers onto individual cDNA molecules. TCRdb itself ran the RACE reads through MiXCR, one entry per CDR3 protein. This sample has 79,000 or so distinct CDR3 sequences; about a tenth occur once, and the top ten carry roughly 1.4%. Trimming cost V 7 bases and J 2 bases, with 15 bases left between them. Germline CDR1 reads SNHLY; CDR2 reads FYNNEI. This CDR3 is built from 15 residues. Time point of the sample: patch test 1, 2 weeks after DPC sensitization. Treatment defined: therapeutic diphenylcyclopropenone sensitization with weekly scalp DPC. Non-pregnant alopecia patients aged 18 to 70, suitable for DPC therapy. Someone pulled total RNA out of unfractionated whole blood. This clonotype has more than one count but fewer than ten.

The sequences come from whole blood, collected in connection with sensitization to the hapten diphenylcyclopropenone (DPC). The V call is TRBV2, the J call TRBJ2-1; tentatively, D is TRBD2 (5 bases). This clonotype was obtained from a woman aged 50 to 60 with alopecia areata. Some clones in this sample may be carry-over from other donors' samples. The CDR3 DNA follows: TGTGCCAGCATCCTAGGAGACTACACCTACAATGAGCAGTTCTTC. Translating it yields CASILGDYTYNEQFF. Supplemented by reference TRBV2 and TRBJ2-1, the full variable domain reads EPEVTQTPSHQVTQMGQEVILRCVPISNHLYFYWYRQILGQKVEFLVSFYNNEISEKSEIFDDQFSVERPDGSNFTLKIRSTKLEDSAMYFCASILGDYTYNEQFFGPGTRLTVL.